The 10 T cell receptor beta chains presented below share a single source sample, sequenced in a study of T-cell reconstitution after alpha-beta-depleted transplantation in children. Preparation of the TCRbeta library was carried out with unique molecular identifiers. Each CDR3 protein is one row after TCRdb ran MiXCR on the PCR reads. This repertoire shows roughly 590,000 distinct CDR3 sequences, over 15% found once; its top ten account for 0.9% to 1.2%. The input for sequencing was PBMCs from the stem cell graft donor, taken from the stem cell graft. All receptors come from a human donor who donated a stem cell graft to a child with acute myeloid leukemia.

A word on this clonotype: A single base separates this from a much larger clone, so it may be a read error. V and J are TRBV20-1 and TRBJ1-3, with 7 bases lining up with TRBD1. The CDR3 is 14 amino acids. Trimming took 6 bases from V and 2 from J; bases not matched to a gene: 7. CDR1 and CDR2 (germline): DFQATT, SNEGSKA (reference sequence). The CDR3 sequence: CSAWTGFPGNTIYF. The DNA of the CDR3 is TGCAGTGCGTGGACAGGCTTCCCTGGAAACACCATATATTTT.

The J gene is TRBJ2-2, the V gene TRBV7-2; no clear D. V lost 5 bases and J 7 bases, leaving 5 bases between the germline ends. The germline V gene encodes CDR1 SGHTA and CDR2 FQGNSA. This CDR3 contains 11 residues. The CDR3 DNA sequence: TGTGCCAGCAGCCCCCACGGGGAGCTGTTTTTT. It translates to CASSPHGELFF.

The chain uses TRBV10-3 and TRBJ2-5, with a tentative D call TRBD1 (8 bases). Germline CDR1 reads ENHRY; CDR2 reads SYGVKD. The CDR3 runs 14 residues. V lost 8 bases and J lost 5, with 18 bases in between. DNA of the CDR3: TGTGCCATCTGGGGGGGCAGGGGGCAGGAGACCCAGTACTTC. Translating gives CAIWGGRGQETQYF.

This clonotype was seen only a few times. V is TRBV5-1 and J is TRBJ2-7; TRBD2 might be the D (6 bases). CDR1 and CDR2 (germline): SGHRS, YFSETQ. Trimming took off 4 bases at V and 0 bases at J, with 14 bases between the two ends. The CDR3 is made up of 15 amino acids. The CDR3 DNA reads TGCGCCAGCAGCCCGGGAGATGGGAGCTCCTACGAGCAGTACTTC. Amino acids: CASSPGDGSSYEQYF.

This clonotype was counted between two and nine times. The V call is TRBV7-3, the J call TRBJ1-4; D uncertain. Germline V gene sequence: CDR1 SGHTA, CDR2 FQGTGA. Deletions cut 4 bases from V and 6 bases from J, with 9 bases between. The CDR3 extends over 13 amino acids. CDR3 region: CASSSGVDEKLFF. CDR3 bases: TGTGCCAGCAGCTCGGGAGTGGATGAAAAACTGTTTTTT.

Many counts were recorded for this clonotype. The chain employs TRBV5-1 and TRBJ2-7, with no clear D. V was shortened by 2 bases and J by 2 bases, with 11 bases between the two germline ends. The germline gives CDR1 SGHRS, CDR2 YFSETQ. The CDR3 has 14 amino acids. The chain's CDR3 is CASSFFPSTYEQYV. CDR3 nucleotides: TGCGCCAGCAGCTTCTTCCCGAGCACCTACGAGCAGTACGTC.

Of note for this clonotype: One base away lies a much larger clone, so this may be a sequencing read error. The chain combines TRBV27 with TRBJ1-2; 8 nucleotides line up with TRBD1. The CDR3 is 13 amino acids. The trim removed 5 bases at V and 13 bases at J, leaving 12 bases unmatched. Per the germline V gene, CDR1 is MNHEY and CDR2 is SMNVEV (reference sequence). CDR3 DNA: TGTGCCAGCAGTCCAAGGCAGGGGGCCTTCTGCACCTTC. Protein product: CASSPRQGAFCTF.

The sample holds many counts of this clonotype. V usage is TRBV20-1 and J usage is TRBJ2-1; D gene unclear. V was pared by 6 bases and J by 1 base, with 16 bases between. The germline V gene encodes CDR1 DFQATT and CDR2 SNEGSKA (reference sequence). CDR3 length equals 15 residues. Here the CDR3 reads CSARRKSLSYNEQFF. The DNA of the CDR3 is TGCAGTGCCAGAAGGAAGAGTCTATCCTACAATGAGCAGTTCTTC.

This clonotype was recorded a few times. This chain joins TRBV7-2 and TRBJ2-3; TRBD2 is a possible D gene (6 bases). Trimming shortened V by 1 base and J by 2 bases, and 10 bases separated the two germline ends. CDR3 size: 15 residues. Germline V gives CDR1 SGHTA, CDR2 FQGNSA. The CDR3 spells CASSLVLGLTDTQYF. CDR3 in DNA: TGTGCCAGCAGCTTAGTTCTGGGACTCACAGATACGCAGTATTTT.

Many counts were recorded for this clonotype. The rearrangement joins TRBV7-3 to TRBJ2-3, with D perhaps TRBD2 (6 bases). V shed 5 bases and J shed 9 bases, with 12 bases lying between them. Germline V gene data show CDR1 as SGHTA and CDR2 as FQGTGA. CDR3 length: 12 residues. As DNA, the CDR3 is TGTGCCAGCAGCCCCACGGCGGGGACGCAGTATTTT. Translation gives CASSPTAGTQYF.